This T cell receptor (beta chain) was profiled in a study of T cells after yellow fever vaccination. Trimming pared 5 bases from V and 2 bases from J, leaving 12 bases between. CDR1 and CDR2 from the germline V gene are SGHRS and YFSETQ. The CDR3 is 14 amino acids. This clonotype was detected a few times. The antigen is undetermined. Study-wide points: Bulk-population clonotypes that are abundant could appear as contaminants in FACS-sorted repertoires. Only a small proportion of the clonotypes turned up in both the CD4 and the CD8 compartments, likely arising from convergent recombination. Detected again after the booster were most primary-vaccination clones, at about 96% CD4 and about 90% CD8.

Template switching by 5'RACE produced TCR cDNA, adding a universal primer site and UMIs. Each CDR3 protein is one row after TCRdb ran MiXCR on the 5' RACE reads. The data show fewer than 350,000 distinct CDR3 sequences, 8.5% to 9% seen once. The chain has TRBV5-1 and TRBJ2-3, with D possibly matching TRBD1 (7 bases). The sample here was PBMCs, taken on the day of the first yellow fever vaccination. The receptor comes from a young man who received the YFV17D yellow fever vaccine. CDR3: CASRQGDFTDTQYF. The CDR3 nucleotides are TGCGCCAGCAGGCAGGGGGACTTCACAGATACGCAGTATTTT. Supplemented by reference TRBV5-1 and TRBJ2-3, the full variable domain reads KAGVTQTPRYLIKTRGQQVTLSCSPISGHRSVSWYQQTPGQGLQFLFEYFSETQRNKGNFPGRFSGRQFSNSRSEMNVSTLELGDSALYLCASRQGDFTDTQYFGPGTRLTVL.